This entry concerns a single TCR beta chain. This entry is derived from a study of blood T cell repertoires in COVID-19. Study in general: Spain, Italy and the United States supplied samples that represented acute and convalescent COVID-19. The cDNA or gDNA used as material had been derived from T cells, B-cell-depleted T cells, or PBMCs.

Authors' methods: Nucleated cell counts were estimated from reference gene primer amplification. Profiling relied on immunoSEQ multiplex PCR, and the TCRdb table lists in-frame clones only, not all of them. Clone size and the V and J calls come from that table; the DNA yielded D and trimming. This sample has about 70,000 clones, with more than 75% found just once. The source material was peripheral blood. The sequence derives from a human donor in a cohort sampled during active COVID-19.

The CDR3 DNA is TGTGCCAGCGTCAGGTCAGGGGTAGGACAGCCCCAGCATTTT. It encodes CASVRSGVGQPQHF. The V and J genes are TRBV2 and TRBJ1-5; D may be TRBD1 (6 bases). This CDR3 is 14 amino acids long. V was cut by 8 bases and J by 7 bases, with 18 bases left in between. The germline CDR1 and CDR2 sequences are SNHLY and FYNNEI.